The 5 T cell receptor beta chains reported below all come from one sample, sequenced in a study of T cells in Graves' hyperthyroidism and ophthalmopathy. Researchers took RNA transcripts and amplified the TCR beta CDR3 regions from them. The TCR CDR3 was amplified in a first-round RT-PCR using the HTBI primer set. TCRdb re-called the multiplex PCR reads through MiXCR, storing one row per CDR3 protein. The repertoire has roughly 260,000 distinct CDR3 sequences, roughly 15% of them found once; the top ten carry 13%. The sample consisted of blood. These TCRs come from a middle-aged woman with Graves' hyperthyroidism that later progressed to Graves' ophthalmopathy.

This clonotype appeared many times. The V and J genes are TRBV18 and TRBJ1-3; D not resolved. CDR1 and CDR2 from the germline V gene are KGHSH and LQKENI. V was pared by 6 bases and J by 0 bases, with 9 bases between. This CDR3 is built from 14 residues. CDR3 DNA sequence: TGTGCCAGCTCCTCCTCGAGCTCTGGAAACACCATATATTTT. Translating gives CASSSSSSGNTIYF.

With regard to this clonotype: This may be a read error, as it is one base from a much larger clone. J is TRBJ2-5 and V is TRBV28, with D possibly being TRBD1 or TRBD2 (5 bases each). V gave up 8 bases and J gave up 1 base, with 11 bases separating them. Germline-derived CDR1 and CDR2 are MDHEN and SYDVKM. This CDR3 region has 13 residues. The DNA of the CDR3 is TGTGCCAGCCGGAACGGGGCCCAAGAGACCCAGTACTTC. It encodes CASRNGAQETQYF.

Remarks on this clonotype: A read error may be the cause here, since a much bigger clone is one base away. This chain connects TRBV7-6 to TRBJ2-7, with D perhaps matching TRBD2 (6 bases). V lost 4 bases and J lost 6, with 22 bases in between. Germline V gene sequence: CDR1 SGHVS, CDR2 FNYEAQ. The CDR3 has 16 residues. The CDR3, as DNA: TGTGCCAGCAGCTCCGGATATGGGCGGGATACCTCCGAGCAGTACTTC. Translated: CASSSGYGRDTSEQYF.

The genes are TRBV20-1 and TRBJ2-1; 7 nucleotides align to TRBD1. Germline lookup yields CDR1 DFQATT and CDR2 SNEGSKA (reference sequence). This CDR3 comprises 13 residues. The ends lost 6 bases at V and 1 base at J; junction bases unmatched: 3. CDR3 sequence (DNA): TGCAGTGCGACAGGGCCTTCCTACAATGAGCAGTTCTTC. It is translated as CSATGPSYNEQFF.

This clonotype was detected ten times or more. This chain links TRBV27 with TRBJ2-3; D perhaps matches TRBD2 (6 bases). Trimming pared 0 bases from V and 5 bases from J, leaving 6 bases between. Germline V gene data show CDR1 as MNHEY and CDR2 as SMNVEV (reference sequence). This CDR3 is 13 amino acids long. CDR3 sequence (DNA): TGTGCCAGCAGTTTATCGGAGGGAGATACGCAGTATTTT. Encoded protein: CASSLSEGDTQYF.